This TCR beta chain was sequenced in a study of Ad26.COV2.S vaccination and SARS-CoV-2 variants. Study-wide context: Doses of Ad26.COV2.S were injected into muscle once or twice, 56 days apart.

Study-level points and caveats: Analyses of TCR breadth and depth may have underestimated total T cell responses. After vaccination, reports described spike-specific CD8+ and CD4+ T cell responses as showing substantial breadth.

Treatment here: 15 to 20 received Ad26.COV2.S at low or high dose, single or two shots; roughly 5 received placebo; per-sample allocation not given. Samples were taken on day 63 after the first vaccine or placebo injection. Expression of Wuhan-strain SARS-CoV-2 spike came from the Ad26 vector that formed the vaccine. As to this clone: Its antigen is not known.

CDR3 length equals 14 residues. Germline loops: CDR1 MNHEY, CDR2 SVGAGI. The germline V and J ends were trimmed by 7 bases and 7 bases, with 16 bases remaining between them. Assay: immunoSEQ multiplex PCR; the TCRdb copy retains only in-frame clones and omits some. The sample has more than 300,000 clones; less than 90% are singletons. Material: peripheral blood, obtained in a trial of Ad26.COV2.S vaccine versus placebo. The TCR sequence derives from a person aged 18-60 years who received the Ad26.COV2.S COVID-19 vaccine or a placebo. The rearrangement links TRBV6-5 to TRBJ1-4; D is perhaps TRBD1 (6 bases). CDR3 sequence (DNA): TGTGCCAGCAAAACCCCCGGGGGCAGTGAAAAACTGTTTTTT. Protein: CASKTPGGSEKLFF.